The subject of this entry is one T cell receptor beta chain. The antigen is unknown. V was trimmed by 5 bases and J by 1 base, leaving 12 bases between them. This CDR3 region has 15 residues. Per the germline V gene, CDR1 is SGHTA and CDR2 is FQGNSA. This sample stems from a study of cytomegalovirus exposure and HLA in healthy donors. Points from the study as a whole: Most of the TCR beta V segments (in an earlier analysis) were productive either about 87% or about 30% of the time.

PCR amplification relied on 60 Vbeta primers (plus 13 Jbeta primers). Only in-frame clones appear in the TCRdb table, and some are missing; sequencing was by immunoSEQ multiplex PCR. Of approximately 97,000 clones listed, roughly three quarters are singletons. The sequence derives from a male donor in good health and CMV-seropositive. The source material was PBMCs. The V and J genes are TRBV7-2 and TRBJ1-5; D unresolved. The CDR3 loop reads CASSLTPWSNQPQHF. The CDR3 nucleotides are TGTGCCAGCAGCCTGACACCCTGGAGCAATCAGCCCCAGCATTTT.